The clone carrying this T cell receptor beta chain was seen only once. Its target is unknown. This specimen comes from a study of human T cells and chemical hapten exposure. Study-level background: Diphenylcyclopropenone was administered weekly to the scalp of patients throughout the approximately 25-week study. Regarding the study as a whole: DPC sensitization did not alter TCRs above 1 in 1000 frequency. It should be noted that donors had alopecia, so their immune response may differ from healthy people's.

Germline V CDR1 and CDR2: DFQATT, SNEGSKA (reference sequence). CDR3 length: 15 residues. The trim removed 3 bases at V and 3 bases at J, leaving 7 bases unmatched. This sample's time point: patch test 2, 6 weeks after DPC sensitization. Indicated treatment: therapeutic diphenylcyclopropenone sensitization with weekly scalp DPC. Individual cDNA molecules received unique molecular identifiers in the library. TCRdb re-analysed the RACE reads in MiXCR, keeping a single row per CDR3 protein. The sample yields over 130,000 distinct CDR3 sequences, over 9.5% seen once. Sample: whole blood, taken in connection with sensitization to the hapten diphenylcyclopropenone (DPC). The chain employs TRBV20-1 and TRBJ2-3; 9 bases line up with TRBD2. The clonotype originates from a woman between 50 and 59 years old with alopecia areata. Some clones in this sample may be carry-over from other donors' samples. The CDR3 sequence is CSASGAGGETDTQYF. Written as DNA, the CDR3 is TGCAGTGCTAGTGGGGCGGGAGGGGAGACAGATACGCAGTATTTT.